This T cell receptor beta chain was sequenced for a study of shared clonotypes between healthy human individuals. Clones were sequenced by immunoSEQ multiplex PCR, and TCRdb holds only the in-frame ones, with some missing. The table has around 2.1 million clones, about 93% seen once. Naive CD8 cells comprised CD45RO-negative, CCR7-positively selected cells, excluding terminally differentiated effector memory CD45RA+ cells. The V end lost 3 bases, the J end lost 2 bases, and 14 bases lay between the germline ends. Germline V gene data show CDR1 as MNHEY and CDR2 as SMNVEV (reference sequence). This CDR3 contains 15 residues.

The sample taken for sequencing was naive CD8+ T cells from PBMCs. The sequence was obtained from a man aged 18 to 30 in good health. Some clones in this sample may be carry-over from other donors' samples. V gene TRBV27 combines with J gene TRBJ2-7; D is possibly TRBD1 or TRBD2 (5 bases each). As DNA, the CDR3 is TGTGCCAGCAGTTTTGGGGCGACTACACCCTACGAGCAGTACTTC. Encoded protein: CASSFGATTPYEQYF.